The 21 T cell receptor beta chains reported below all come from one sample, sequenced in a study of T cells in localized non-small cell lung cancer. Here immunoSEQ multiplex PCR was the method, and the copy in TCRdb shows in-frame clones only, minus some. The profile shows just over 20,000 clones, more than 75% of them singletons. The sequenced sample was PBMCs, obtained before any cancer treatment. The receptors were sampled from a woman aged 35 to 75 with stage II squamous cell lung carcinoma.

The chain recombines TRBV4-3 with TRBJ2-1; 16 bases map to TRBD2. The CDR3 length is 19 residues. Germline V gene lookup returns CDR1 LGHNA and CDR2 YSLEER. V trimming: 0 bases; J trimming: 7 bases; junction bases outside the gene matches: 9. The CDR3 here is CASSQDGGTSGRAGNEQFF. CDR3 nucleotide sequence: TGCGCCAGCAGCCAAGACGGGGGGACTAGCGGGAGGGCCGGGAATGAGCAGTTCTTC.

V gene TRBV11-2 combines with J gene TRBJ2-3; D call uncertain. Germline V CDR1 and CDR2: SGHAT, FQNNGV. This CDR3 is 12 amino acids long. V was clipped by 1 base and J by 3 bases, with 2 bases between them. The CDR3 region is CASSLVTDTQYF. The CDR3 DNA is TGTGCCAGCAGCTTAGTGACAGATACGCAGTATTTT.

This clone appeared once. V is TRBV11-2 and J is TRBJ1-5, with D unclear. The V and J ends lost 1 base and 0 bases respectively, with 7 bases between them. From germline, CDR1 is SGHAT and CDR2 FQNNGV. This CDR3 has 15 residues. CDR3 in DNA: TGTGCCAGCAGCTTAGGAGGGTTTAGCAATCAGCCCCAGCATTTT. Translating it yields CASSLGGFSNQPQHF. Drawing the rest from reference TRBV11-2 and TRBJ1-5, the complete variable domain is EAGVAQSPRYKIIEKRQSVAFWCNPISGHATLYWYQQILGQGPKLLIQFQNNGVVDDSQLPKDRFSAERLKGVDSTLKIQPAKLEDSAVYLCASSLGGFSNQPQHFGDGTRLSIL.

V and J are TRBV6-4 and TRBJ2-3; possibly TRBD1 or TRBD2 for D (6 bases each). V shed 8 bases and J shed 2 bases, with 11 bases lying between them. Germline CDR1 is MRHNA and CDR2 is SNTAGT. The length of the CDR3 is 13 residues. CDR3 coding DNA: TGTGCCAGCGCTTGGGGGGCCACAGATACGCAGTATTTT. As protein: CASAWGATDTQYF.

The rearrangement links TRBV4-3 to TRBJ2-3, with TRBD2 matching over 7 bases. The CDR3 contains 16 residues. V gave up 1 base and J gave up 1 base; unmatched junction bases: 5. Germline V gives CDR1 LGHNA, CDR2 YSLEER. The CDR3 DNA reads TGCGCCAGCAGCCAAGCGGGCGGGAGCGGCACAGATACGCAGTATTTT. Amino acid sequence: CASSQAGGSGTDTQYF.

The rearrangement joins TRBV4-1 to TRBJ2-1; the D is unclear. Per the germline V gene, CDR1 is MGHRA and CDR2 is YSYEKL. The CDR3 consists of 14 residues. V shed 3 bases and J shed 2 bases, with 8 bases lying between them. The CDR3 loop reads CASSHLSPYNEQFF. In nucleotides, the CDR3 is TGCGCCAGCAGCCATCTCAGCCCCTACAATGAGCAGTTCTTC.

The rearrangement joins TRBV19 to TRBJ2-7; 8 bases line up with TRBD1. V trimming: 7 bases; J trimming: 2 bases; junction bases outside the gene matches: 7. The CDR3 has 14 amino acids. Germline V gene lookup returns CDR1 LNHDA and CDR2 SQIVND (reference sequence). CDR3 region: CASNPGGYTYEQYF. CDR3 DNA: TGTGCCAGTAATCCAGGGGGCTATACCTACGAGCAGTACTTC.

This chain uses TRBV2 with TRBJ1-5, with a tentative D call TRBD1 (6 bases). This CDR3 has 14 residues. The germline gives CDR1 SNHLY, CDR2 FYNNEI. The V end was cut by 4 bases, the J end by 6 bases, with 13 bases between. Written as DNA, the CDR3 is TGTGCCAGCAGTGCGAGGGGGTTCAGTCAGCCCCAGCATTTT. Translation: CASSARGFSQPQHF. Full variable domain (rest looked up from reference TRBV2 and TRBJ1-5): EPEVTQTPSHQVTQMGQEVILRCVPISNHLYFYWYRQILGQKVEFLVSFYNNEISEKSEIFDDQFSVERPDGSNFTLKIRSTKLEDSAMYFCASSARGFSQPQHFGDGTRLSIL.

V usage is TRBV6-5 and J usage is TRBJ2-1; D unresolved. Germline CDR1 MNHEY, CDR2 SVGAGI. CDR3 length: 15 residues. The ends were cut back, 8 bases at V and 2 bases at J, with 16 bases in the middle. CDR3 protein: CASSPLSVTYNEQFF. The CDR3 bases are TGTGCCAGCTCCCCGCTGTCGGTTACCTACAATGAGCAGTTCTTC.

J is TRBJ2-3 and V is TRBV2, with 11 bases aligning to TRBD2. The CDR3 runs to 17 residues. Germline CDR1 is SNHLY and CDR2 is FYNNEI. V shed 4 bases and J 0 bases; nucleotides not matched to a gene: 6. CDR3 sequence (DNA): TGTGCCAGCAGTGTCCTAGCGGGAGGCAGTAGCACAGATACGCAGTATTTT. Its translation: CASSVLAGGSSTDTQYF.

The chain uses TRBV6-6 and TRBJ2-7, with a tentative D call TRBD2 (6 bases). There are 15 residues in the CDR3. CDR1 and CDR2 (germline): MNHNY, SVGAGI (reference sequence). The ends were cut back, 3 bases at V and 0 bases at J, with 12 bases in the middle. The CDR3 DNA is TGTGCCAGCAGTTATTATGGGGGAGGCTCCTACGAGCAGTACTTC. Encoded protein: CASSYYGGGSYEQYF.

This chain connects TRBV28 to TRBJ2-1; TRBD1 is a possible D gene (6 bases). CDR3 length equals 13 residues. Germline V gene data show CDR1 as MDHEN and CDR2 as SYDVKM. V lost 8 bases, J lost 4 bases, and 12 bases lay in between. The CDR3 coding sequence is TGTGCCAGCCAACAGGGCCGATACAATGAGCAGTTCTTC. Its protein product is CASQQGRYNEQFF.

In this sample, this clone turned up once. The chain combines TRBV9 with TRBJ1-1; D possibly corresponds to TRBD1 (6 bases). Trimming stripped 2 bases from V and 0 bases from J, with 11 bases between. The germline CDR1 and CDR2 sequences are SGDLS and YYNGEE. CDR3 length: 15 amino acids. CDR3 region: CASSVSGVLNTEAFF. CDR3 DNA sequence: TGTGCCAGCAGCGTCTCAGGGGTCTTGAACACTGAAGCTTTCTTT.

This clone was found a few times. This CDR3 reads CASSPLGGAHYNEQFF. The CDR3 coding sequence is TGTGCCAGTTCCCCTTTGGGGGGGGCCCACTACAATGAGCAGTTCTTC. The V call is TRBV7-9, the J call TRBJ2-1; weak D call: TRBD2 (7 bases). This CDR3 region has 16 residues. Germline values: CDR1 SEHNR, CDR2 FQNEAQ (reference sequence). With 9 bases removed from V and 3 bases from J, the gap between germline ends came to 21 bases.

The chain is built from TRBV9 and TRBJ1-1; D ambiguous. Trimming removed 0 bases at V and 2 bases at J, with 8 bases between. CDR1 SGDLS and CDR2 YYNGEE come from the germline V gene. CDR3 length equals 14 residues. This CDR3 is CASSVDSGNTEAFF. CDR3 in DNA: TGTGCCAGCAGCGTAGACTCGGGAAACACTGAAGCTTTCTTT. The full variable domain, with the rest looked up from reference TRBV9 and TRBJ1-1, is DSGVTQTPKHLITATGQRVTLRCSPRSGDLSVYWYQQSLDQGLQFLIQYYNGEERAKGNILERFSAQQFPDLHSELNLSSLELGDSALYFCASSVDSGNTEAFFGQGTRLTVV.

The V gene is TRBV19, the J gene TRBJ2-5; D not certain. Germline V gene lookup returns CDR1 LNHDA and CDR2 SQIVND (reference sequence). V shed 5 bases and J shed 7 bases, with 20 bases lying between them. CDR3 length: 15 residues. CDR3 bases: TGTGCCAGTAGTCTCCGTGGTGGGATCGGTGGGACCCAGTACTTC. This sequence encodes CASSLRGGIGGTQYF.

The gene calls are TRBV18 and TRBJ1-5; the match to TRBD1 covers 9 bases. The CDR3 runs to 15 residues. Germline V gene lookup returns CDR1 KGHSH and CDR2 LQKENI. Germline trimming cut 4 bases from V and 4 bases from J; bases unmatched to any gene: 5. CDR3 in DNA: TGTGCCAGCTCACGACGGACAGGGGCTAATCAGCCCCAGCATTTT. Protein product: CASSRRTGANQPQHF.

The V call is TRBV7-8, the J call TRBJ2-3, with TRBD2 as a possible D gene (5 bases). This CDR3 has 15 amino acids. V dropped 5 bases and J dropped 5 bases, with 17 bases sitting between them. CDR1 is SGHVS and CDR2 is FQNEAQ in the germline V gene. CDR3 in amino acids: CASSHRRGLGDTQYF. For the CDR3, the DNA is TGTGCCAGCAGCCACCGTCGGGGTCTAGGAGATACGCAGTATTTT.

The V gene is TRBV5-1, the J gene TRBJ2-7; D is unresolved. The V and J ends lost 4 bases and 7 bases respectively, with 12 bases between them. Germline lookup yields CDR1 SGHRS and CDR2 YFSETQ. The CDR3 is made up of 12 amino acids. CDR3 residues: CASSPSSLEQYF. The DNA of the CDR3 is TGCGCCAGCAGCCCATCTTCCCTGGAGCAGTACTTC.

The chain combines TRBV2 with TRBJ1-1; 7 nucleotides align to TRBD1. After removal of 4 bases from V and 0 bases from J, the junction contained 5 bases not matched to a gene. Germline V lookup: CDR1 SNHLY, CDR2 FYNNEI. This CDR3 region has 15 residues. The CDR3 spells CASSVQGQLNTEAFF. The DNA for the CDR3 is TGTGCCAGCAGTGTGCAGGGACAGTTGAACACTGAAGCTTTCTTT.

CDR3 in amino acids: CASTPGQRDGELFF. CDR3 in DNA: TGTGCCAGCACCCCGGGGCAGCGGGACGGGGAGCTGTTTTTT. V gene TRBV2 combines with J gene TRBJ2-2, with 7 bases fitting TRBD2. The trim removed 7 bases at V and 7 bases at J, leaving 9 bases unmatched. The CDR3 loop spans 14 amino acids. In germline, CDR1 is SNHLY, CDR2 FYNNEI.